One and the same sample provided the 8 T cell receptor beta chains below, sequenced in a study of blood T cell repertoires in COVID-19. Measured with immunoSEQ multiplex PCR; TCRdb has only the in-frame clones, and not every one. The sample records some 230,000 clones, 83% being singletons. The sample was peripheral blood. Receptor source: a woman in her 50s with acute or convalescent COVID-19.

The sample holds one count of this clone. This chain connects TRBV28 to TRBJ2-7, with D possibly matching TRBD2 (5 bases). Germline CDR1 is MDHEN and CDR2 is SYDVKM. This CDR3 is 16 amino acids long. Trimming stripped 3 bases from V and 2 bases from J, with 17 bases between. As DNA, the CDR3 is TGTGCCAGCAGTTTCTCCCACCGGGAAAGGACCTACGAGCAGTACTTC. This gives the protein CASSFSHRERTYEQYF.

The chain employs TRBV28 and TRBJ2-7; 8 positions agree with TRBD2. CDR1 MDHEN and CDR2 SYDVKM come from the germline V gene. Unmatched junction bases numbered 5, after V lost 7 bases and J lost 6 bases. The CDR3 is made up of 12 amino acids. CDR3 sequence: CASNSGKVEQYF. Here the CDR3 DNA reads TGTGCCAGCAATAGCGGGAAGGTCGAGCAGTACTTC.

V is TRBV5-1 and J is TRBJ1-1; tentatively, D is TRBD1 (6 bases). The germline CDR1 and CDR2 sequences are SGHRS and YFSETQ. The V gene lost 4 bases and the J gene lost 1 base, with 11 bases spanning the gap. The CDR3 is 14 amino acids. The CDR3 DNA reads TGCGCCAGCAGCACGGCAGGGGAGAACACTGAAGCTTTCTTT. This gives the protein CASSTAGENTEAFF.

The chain employs TRBV23-1 and TRBJ1-1; D is uncertain. TRBV23-1 is an ORF for which the function is uncertain. V dropped 2 bases and J dropped 3 bases, with 7 bases sitting between them. The CDR3 is made up of 13 amino acids. CDR3 sequence reads: CASSQRRDTEAFF. The CDR3 nucleotides read TGCGCCAGCAGTCAACGACGGGACACTGAAGCTTTCTTT.

V gene TRBV27 combines with J gene TRBJ1-1; weak D call: TRBD1 (6 bases). Germline assignment: CDR1 MNHEY and CDR2 SMNVEV (reference sequence). The CDR3 is 17 amino acids. The V gene lost 0 bases and the J gene lost 4 bases, with 18 bases spanning the gap. As DNA, the CDR3 is TGTGCCAGCAGTTTATCGTCCGGGTCCCAGGGGAGCACTGAAGCTTTCTTT. This sequence encodes CASSLSSGSQGSTEAFF.

This clone was counted many times. The chain recombines TRBV28 with TRBJ1-1; a possible D gene is TRBD1 (6 bases). Germline V lookup: CDR1 MDHEN, CDR2 SYDVKM. V was cut by 4 bases and J by 6 bases, with 12 bases left in between. CDR3 length: 13 residues. The CDR3 sequence is CASSSGDRAEAFF. CDR3 sequence (DNA): TGTGCCAGCAGTTCAGGGGACCGGGCTGAAGCTTTCTTT.

The chain carries TRBV18 and TRBJ2-5; 7 bases are shared with TRBD2. V lost 3 bases to trimming and J lost 4 bases; unmatched junction nucleotides: 5. The germline V gene encodes CDR1 KGHSH and CDR2 LQKENI. The CDR3 loop spans 14 amino acids. DNA for the CDR3: TGTGCCAGCTCACCCTCGGGGAGGGCAGAGACCCAGTACTTC. Translating gives CASSPSGRAETQYF.

CDR3: CASSPRTSTDTQYF. The DNA of the CDR3 is TGTGCCAGCTCCCCCCGGACTAGCACAGATACGCAGTATTTT. V usage is TRBV5-4 and J usage is TRBJ2-3; D may be TRBD2 (5 bases). CDR3 size: 14 residues. Germline V gene sequence: CDR1 SGHNT, CDR2 YYREEE (reference sequence). V gave up 7 bases and J gave up 0 bases, with 12 bases separating them.